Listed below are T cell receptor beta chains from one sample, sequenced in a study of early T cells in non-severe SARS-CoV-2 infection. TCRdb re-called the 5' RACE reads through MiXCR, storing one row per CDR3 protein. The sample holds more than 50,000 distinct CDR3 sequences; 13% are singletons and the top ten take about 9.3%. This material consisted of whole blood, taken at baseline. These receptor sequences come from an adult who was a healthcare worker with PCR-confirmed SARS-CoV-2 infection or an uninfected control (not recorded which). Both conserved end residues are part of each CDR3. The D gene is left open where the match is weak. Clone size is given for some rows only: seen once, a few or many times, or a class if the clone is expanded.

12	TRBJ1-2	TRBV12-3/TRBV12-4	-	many	TGTGCCAGCAGCCGGGACACGGATGGCTACACCTTC	CASSRDTDGYTF
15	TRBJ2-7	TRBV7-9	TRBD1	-	TGTGCCAGCAGCTTCCGGGACAGAAGGGCGGACGAGCAGTACTTC	CASSFRDRRADEQYF
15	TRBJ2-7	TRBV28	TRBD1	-	TGTGCCAGCAGCCCCGGGGACAGGGTCGAATCAAAGCAGTACTTC	CASSPGDRVESKQYF
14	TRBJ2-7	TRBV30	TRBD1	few	TGTGCCTGGAGTGGCCGGGACAGCCTATACGAGCAGTACTTC	CAWSGRDSLYEQYF
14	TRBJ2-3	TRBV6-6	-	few	TGTGCCAGCAGTTACTCGACTTACACAGATACGCAGTATTTT	CASSYSTYTDTQYF
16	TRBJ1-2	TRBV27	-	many	TGTGCCAGCACCCCCCTGGGAGGGGCGCATTACTATGGCTACACCTTC	CASTPLGGAHYYGYTF
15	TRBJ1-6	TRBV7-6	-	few	TGTGCCAGCAGCTTGAACGGAGTACCTAATTCACCCCTCCACTTT	CASSLNGVPNSPLHF
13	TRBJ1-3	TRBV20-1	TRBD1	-	TGCAGCGCAGGGGGCGCATTGGGGGACACCATATATTTT	CSAGGALGDTIYF
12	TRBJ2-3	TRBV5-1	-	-	TGCGCCAGCAGCTTGAACAGAGATACGCAGTATTTT	CASSLNRDTQYF
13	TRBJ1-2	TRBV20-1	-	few	TGCAGTGCTAGTGGGGGGGCAGGCTATGGCTACACCTTC	CSASGGAGYGYTF
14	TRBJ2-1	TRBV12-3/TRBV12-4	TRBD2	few	TGTGCCAGCAGTGAGACTAGCGGCTTCTCCCCTGGGATCTTC	CASSETSGFSPGIF
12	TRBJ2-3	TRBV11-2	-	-	TGTGCCAGCAGCTTAGTGGAACAGGAGAAGTATTTT	CASSLVEQEKYF
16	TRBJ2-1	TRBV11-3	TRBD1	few	TGTGCCAGCAGCTCGCCGACAGGGCTCTCCTACAATGAGCAGTTCTTC	CASSSPTGLSYNEQFF
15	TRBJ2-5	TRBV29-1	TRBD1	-	TGCAGCGTTGAACCCGACCGGGACAGACAAGAGACCCAGTACTTC	CSVEPDRDRQETQYF
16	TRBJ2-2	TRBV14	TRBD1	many	TGTGCCAGCAGCCAAGTTTCAGGGGGGAACACCGGGGAGCTGTTTTTT	CASSQVSGGNTGELFF
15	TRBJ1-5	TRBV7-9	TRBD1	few	TGTGCCAGCAGCTTTGGGACAGCGAGCAATCAGCCCCAGCATTTT	CASSFGTASNQPQHF
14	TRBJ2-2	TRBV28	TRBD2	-	TGTGCCAGCAGATTAGCGGGAGGCCTCGGGGAGCTGTTTTTT	CASRLAGGLGELFF
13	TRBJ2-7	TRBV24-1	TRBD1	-	TGTGCCACCAGTGATTGGGGACAGTACGAGCAGTACTTC	CATSDWGQYEQYF
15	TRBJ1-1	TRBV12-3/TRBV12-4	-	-	TGTGCCAGCAGTTTAGGGCAGTACATGAACACTGAAGCTTTCTTT	CASSLGQYMNTEAFF
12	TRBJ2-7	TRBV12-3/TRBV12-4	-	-	TGTGCCAGCAGTCTGGTGGCCTACGAGCAGTACTTC	CASSLVAYEQYF
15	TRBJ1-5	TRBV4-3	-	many	TGCGCCAGCAGCCAAGAGGCGGGTACCAGCCAGCCCCAGCATTTT	CASSQEAGTSQPQHF
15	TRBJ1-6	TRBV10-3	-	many	TGTGCCATCAGTGAGTCATCGGGGGCGCATTCACCCCTCCACTTT	CAISESSGAHSPLHF
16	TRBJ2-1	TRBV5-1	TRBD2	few	TGCGCCAGCAGCTTAGGACTAGCGGTCTCCTACAATGAGCAGTTCTTC	CASSLGLAVSYNEQFF